This entry describes one TCR beta chain. Its antigen is unknown. The germline CDR1 and CDR2 sequences are SNHLY and FYNNEI. Unmatched junction bases numbered 3, after V lost 5 bases and J lost 3 bases. This CDR3 comprises 13 residues. This sample was included in a study of shared clonotypes between healthy human individuals. The study's findings and limits: The sharing of 5% to 5.5% of naive CD4 clonotypes was seen across a handful of donors. Clonotypes shared by all four donors outscored non-shared clonotypes in generation probability.

Method: immunoSEQ multiplex PCR; TCRdb's copy keeps in-frame clones and lacks some. The table records millions of clones, roughly 92% of them present only once. Healthy and HIV-negative, the adult donors had no recent acute infections or vaccinations. In the CD4+ fraction, cells were divided into CD45RA+ naive and CD45RA-negative memory subsets. The sequencing sample was made of naive CD4+ T cells sorted from blood. Stated subset: CD45RA+ positively selected. This TCR was sampled from a man younger than 35 in good health. This chain joins TRBV2 and TRBJ2-7; 8 bases align to TRBD1. The CDR3 spells CASSLDRDYEQYF. The CDR3 DNA reads TGTGCCAGCAGTTTGGACAGGGACTACGAGCAGTACTTC.